This TCR beta chain was recorded in a study of blood T cells in healthy people across ages. For the study at large: T cells yielded about one barcoded beta molecule per two cells through template switching.

The CDR3 runs 15 residues. V lost 0 bases, J lost 7 bases, and 12 bases lay in between. Germline CDR1 and CDR2: SGHAT and FQNNGV. The second PCR ran about 6 to 12 cycles with a sample-barcoded 5' primer and J-beta primers. Paired-end reads containing CDR3 totaled no fewer than 2.5 million for each sample. TCRdb passed the 5' RACE reads through MiXCR, listing each CDR3 protein once. The top ten clones hold more than 3% of a sample with 550,000 to 750,000 distinct CDR3 sequences, roughly 21% of them seen once. The study's findings and limits: It was not possible, with unsorted PBMCs, to conclusively compare naive and antigen-experienced cells.

This clonotype has more than one count but fewer than ten. The antigen is not known. A minimum of 6.5 million PBMCs was isolated per sample. The sample comprised blood. J is TRBJ1-4 and V is TRBV11-2, with D unresolved. The clonotype comes from a man between 70 and 80 years old in good health. The CDR3 loop reads CASSLEASPIEKLFF. DNA of the CDR3: TGTGCCAGCAGCTTAGAGGCCTCACCGATTGAAAAACTGTTTTTT.